A selection of T cell receptor beta chains follows, all from one sample in a study of beta chain features in type 1 diabetes. TCRdb keeps only in-frame clones here, not all; method: immunoSEQ multiplex PCR. The sample consists of 160,000 or so clones, about 8.1% of them appearing once. Sample: central memory CD4+ T cells from blood. These receptors all stem from a woman younger than 35 with type 1 diabetes. CDR3s include the opening cysteine and the closing phenylalanine or tryptophan. Each record gives: clone size, D gene, V gene, J gene, CDR3 DNA, CDR3 protein. D genes are given only for firm matches. The size entry is marked missing in some rows and otherwise reads once, few, many or a size class.

few	.	TRBV15	TRBJ2-5	TGTGCCACCAGCAGAGTTGCGGCAGGGGGGAGGCAAGAGACCCAGTACTTC	CATSRVAAGGRQETQYF
few	.	TRBV11-2	TRBJ1-4	TGTGCCAGCAGCTTAGCCGACAGTACTAATGAAAAACTGTTTTTT	CASSLADSTNEKLFF
few	TRBD1	TRBV18	TRBJ1-5	TGTGCCAGCTCACCAAGGGCAGGGGGTACCAATAGCAATCAGCCCCAGCATTTT	CASSPRAGGTNSNQPQHF
.	.	TRBV30	TRBJ2-1	TGTGCCTGGAGTGTATGGGGAGGGGGGATTTACAATGAGCAGTTCTTC	CAWSVWGGGIYNEQFF
.	.	TRBV5-1	TRBJ1-2	TGCGCCAGCAGCTTGGCCGACAGGCCAATCGGCTACACCTTC	CASSLADRPIGYTF
.	.	TRBV7-8	TRBJ1-2	TGTGCCAGCAGCTTACGTCCCCTCTATGGCTACACCTTC	CASSLRPLYGYTF
few	.	TRBV28	TRBJ1-1	TGTGCCAGCAAGTCCCACAGGGTGGAGACTGAAGCTTTCTTT	CASKSHRVETEAFF
.	TRBD1	TRBV7-8	TRBJ1-5	TGTGCCAGCAGCTCTTTGGGGACAGGGGTGGGCGGTCAGCCCCAGCATTTT	CASSSLGTGVGGQPQHF
once	.	TRBV7-9	TRBJ2-7	TGTGCCAGCAGCTCGACCGGGGGGCCGTCCGAGCAGTACTTC	CASSSTGGPSEQYF
.	.	TRBV7-2	TRBJ2-7	TGTGCCAGCAGCTCAGGGATGGACTACGAGCAGTACTTC	CASSSGMDYEQYF
.	TRBD1	TRBV18	TRBJ1-4	TGTGCCAGCTCACCACGGACAGGGAAGGAAAAACTGTTTTTT	CASSPRTGKEKLFF
.	TRBD2	TRBV7-2	TRBJ2-7	TGTGCCAGCAGCTTGTACCCGGCTAGCGGGATGGGGTGGCAGTACTTC	CASSLYPASGMGWQYF
.	.	TRBV7-3	TRBJ2-1	TGTGCCAGCAGCCCGTACGACAGACCCAATGAGCAGTTCTTC	CASSPYDRPNEQFF
.	.	TRBV29-1	TRBJ1-4	TGCAGCGTTGCGGGGAGACTCAATGAAAAACTGTTTTTT	CSVAGRLNEKLFF
.	TRBD1	TRBV4-2	TRBJ1-1	TGTGCCAGCAGCCAGCTAGGACAGGGTTCTGAAGCTTTCTTT	CASSQLGQGSEAFF
.	.	TRBV30	TRBJ2-2	TGTGCCTGGACAGGCCCAACACCCGGGGAGCTGTTTTTT	CAWTGPTPGELFF
.	TRBD1	TRBV18	TRBJ2-4	TGTGCCAGCTCTGTACAGGGGTCCAAAAACATTCAGTACTTC	CASSVQGSKNIQYF
.	TRBD2	TRBV18	TRBJ2-5	TGTGCCAGCTCACCAACTAGCGGGACGTACCAAGAGACCCAGTACTTC	CASSPTSGTYQETQYF
.	.	TRBV14	TRBJ2-1	TGTGCCAGCAGCCAAGAATATTTGGGGAGATACAATGAGCAGTTCTTC	CASSQEYLGRYNEQFF
.	.	TRBV5-1	TRBJ2-1	TGCGCCAGCAGCCTCGGGGGGCGGGTGGTCAATGAGCAGTTCTTC	CASSLGGRVVNEQFF
.	.	TRBV4-3	TRBJ2-3	TGCGCCAGCAGCCAAGGTATAGGGACAACTACTAGCACAGATACGCAGTATTTT	CASSQGIGTTTSTDTQYF
.	.	TRBV7-3	TRBJ1-6	TGTGCCAGCAGCTTAGGACAAGGGGGTTACTCACCCCTCCACTTT	CASSLGQGGYSPLHF
.	.	TRBV4-3	TRBJ1-2	TGCGCCAGCAGCCAAGTCCAGTTAACTAACTATGGCTACACCTTC	CASSQVQLTNYGYTF
few	TRBD1	TRBV7-2	TRBJ1-1	TGTGCCAGCAGCCTGCGACAGGGGAACACTGAAGCTTTCTTT	CASSLRQGNTEAFF
many	.	TRBV7-2	TRBJ2-1	TGTGCCAGCAGCTCAGTACTAGAGGCTGAGCAGTTCTTC	CASSSVLEAEQFF
.	.	TRBV6-5	TRBJ1-2	TGTGCCAGCAGCCGGGGACATGGGGGCTACACCTTC	CASSRGHGGYTF
few	TRBD2	TRBV25-1	TRBJ2-2	TGTGCCAGCAGTGAGCCGGGGACTAGCGGGAGGACCGGGGAGCTGTTTTTT	CASSEPGTSGRTGELFF
.	TRBD1	TRBV5-1	TRBJ1-1	TGCGCCAGCAGCTGGGGACAGGGCGGGAGAACTGAAGCTTTCTTT	CASSWGQGGRTEAFF
few	.	TRBV7-2	TRBJ2-2	TGTGCCAGCAGCCCCGGGGGACAGTCTAACACCGGGGAGCTGTTTTTT	CASSPGGQSNTGELFF
many	TRBD2	TRBV7-9	TRBJ2-7	TGTGCCAGCAGTCCGGGGGGGGGCTCCTACGAGCAGTACTTC	CASSPGGGSYEQYF
.	TRBD2	TRBV28	TRBJ2-7	TGTGCCAGCAGTCCAGTCGCGGGAGGGCCGCTGTACGAGCAGTACTTC	CASSPVAGGPLYEQYF
few	.	TRBV6-5	TRBJ2-1	TGTGCCTCCTCTACCGCGGGGGCGGGTGAGCAGTTCTTC	CASSTAGAGEQFF
.	.	TRBV10-3	TRBJ2-3	TGTGCCATCAGCACCAGGGTGAGCACAGATACGCAGTATTTT	CAISTRVSTDTQYF
.	TRBD1	TRBV27	TRBJ1-2	TGTGCCAGCAGTTTAACACCGGGACAGGTTATCGATGGCTACACCTTC	CASSLTPGQVIDGYTF
few	.	TRBV7-9	TRBJ2-7	TGTGCCAGCAGCGCCGGAGGGGACGAGCAGTACTTC	CASSAGGDEQYF
.	.	TRBV5-1	TRBJ1-1	TGCGCCAGCGGTTCGGGGGACACTGAAGCTTTCTTT	CASGSGDTEAFF
few	TRBD1	TRBV7-9	TRBJ1-2	TGTGCCAGCAGCCGCGACAGGGTGCTTGGCTACACCTTC	CASSRDRVLGYTF
.	.	TRBV15	TRBJ2-1	TGTGCGGCCAGAGGCCAGGGCTACAATGAGCAGTTCTTC	CAARGQGYNEQFF
.	.	TRBV4-1	TRBJ2-3	TGCGCCAGCAGCCAGCCCCAGGGTGCGCAGTATTTT	CASSQPQGAQYF
.	.	TRBV7-2	TRBJ2-5	TGTGCCAGCAGCCGCCAAGCGGATTCAGTAGAGACCCAGTACTTC	CASSRQADSVETQYF
few	.	TRBV15	TRBJ1-3	TGTGCCACCAGCCCGCCTGTGCAGACTTCTGGAAACACCATATATTTT	CATSPPVQTSGNTIYF
few	.	TRBV4-3	TRBJ2-1	TGCGGGGGGCCCGCCTACAATGAGCAGTTCTTC	CGGPAYNEQFF
few	TRBD2	TRBV18	TRBJ2-3	TGTGCCAGCTCATCGCGGGAGGCCAAGGGGGATACGCAGTATTTT	CASSSREAKGDTQYF